These T cell receptor beta chains were read from a single sample in a study of blood T cell repertoires in COVID-19. Method: immunoSEQ multiplex PCR; TCRdb's copy keeps in-frame clones and lacks some. Among about 290,000 clones, about 82% were seen once, and the ten largest hold around 4.1%. The specimen was peripheral blood. These receptor sequences come from a woman aged 50 to 60 with active or convalescent COVID-19. The CDR3 runs from the conserved cysteine through the conserved F or W. The order of the fields is V gene, D gene, clone size, J gene, CDR3 DNA, CDR3 protein. D genes are given only for firm matches. Rows give clone size only sometimes, using once, few, many, or a class for an expanded clone.

V gene: TRBV5-5
D gene: -
clone size: -
J gene: TRBJ2-3
CDR3 DNA: TGTGCCAGCAGCTTGGGCGGGGCAAGGGCAGATACGCAGTATTTT
CDR3 protein: CASSLGGARADTQYF

V gene: TRBV7-9
D gene: TRBD1
clone size: -
J gene: TRBJ2-7
CDR3 DNA: TGTGCCAGCAGCTCCGGGACAGGGGACTCCTACGAGCAGTACTTC
CDR3 protein: CASSSGTGDSYEQYF

V gene: TRBV2
D gene: -
clone size: -
J gene: TRBJ2-3
CDR3 DNA: TGTGCCACCGGACAGACAGATACGCAGTATTTT
CDR3 protein: CATGQTDTQYF

V gene: TRBV30
D gene: TRBD1
clone size: -
J gene: TRBJ1-2
CDR3 DNA: TGTGCCTGGAGTACTCAGGGGACAGGGGGCTATGGCTACACCTTC
CDR3 protein: CAWSTQGTGGYGYTF

V gene: TRBV5-4
D gene: -
clone size: -
J gene: TRBJ1-2
CDR3 DNA: TGTGCCAGCAGCTTTACCGGGACACGAGTGTTC
CDR3 protein: CASSFTGTRVF

V gene: TRBV19
D gene: -
clone size: -
J gene: TRBJ1-2
CDR3 DNA: TGTGCCAGTACGGGGTTTGGCCCTCCTAACGGCTACACCTTC
CDR3 protein: CASTGFGPPNGYTF

V gene: TRBV6-5
D gene: -
clone size: once
J gene: TRBJ1-1
CDR3 DNA: TGTGCCAGCAGTTTGCGGGGGAGGAGGACTGAAGCTTTCTTT
CDR3 protein: CASSLRGRRTEAFF

V gene: TRBV10-3
D gene: -
clone size: -
J gene: TRBJ1-1
CDR3 DNA: TGTGCCATCAGTGACGGGCAGGGGTGGACTGAAGCTTTCTTT
CDR3 protein: CAISDGQGWTEAFF

V gene: TRBV14
D gene: -
clone size: -
J gene: TRBJ1-2
CDR3 DNA: TGTGCCAGCAGTCCCGGGTTATCCTCCCCCTATGGCTACACCTTC
CDR3 protein: CASSPGLSSPYGYTF

V gene: TRBV4-1
D gene: TRBD2
clone size: -
J gene: TRBJ2-7
CDR3 DNA: TGCGCCAGCAGCCAAGATCATGGCGGGAGGGCGAAGTACGAGCAGTACTTC
CDR3 protein: CASSQDHGGRAKYEQYF

V gene: TRBV7-3
D gene: -
clone size: -
J gene: TRBJ1-2
CDR3 DNA: TGTGCCAGCTTCCAGGGTTGGGACTATGGCTACACCTTC
CDR3 protein: CASFQGWDYGYTF

V gene: TRBV6-5
D gene: -
clone size: -
J gene: TRBJ2-1
CDR3 DNA: TGTGCCGTCCTCTTCAGCAATGAGCAGTTCTTC
CDR3 protein: CAVLFSNEQFF

V gene: TRBV28
D gene: TRBD1
clone size: -
J gene: TRBJ2-7
CDR3 DNA: TGTGCCAGCAGTTTGTCGGGACAGTCCGAGCAGTACTTC
CDR3 protein: CASSLSGQSEQYF

V gene: TRBV19
D gene: TRBD1
clone size: -
J gene: TRBJ2-5
CDR3 DNA: TGTGCCAGCGCCGACAGGGGGCGGGAGACCCAGTACTTC
CDR3 protein: CASADRGRETQYF

V gene: TRBV2
D gene: TRBD2
clone size: -
J gene: TRBJ2-1
CDR3 DNA: TGTGCCAGCCACGAGCGGCTAGCGGGTTACAATGAGCAGTTCTTC
CDR3 protein: CASHERLAGYNEQFF

V gene: TRBV5-1
D gene: TRBD1
clone size: -
J gene: TRBJ1-6
CDR3 DNA: TGCGCCAGCAGCAAAGGGACAGGGTCGGTTCCCCTCCACTTT
CDR3 protein: CASSKGTGSVPLHF

V gene: TRBV28
D gene: TRBD2
clone size: -
J gene: TRBJ2-7
CDR3 DNA: TGTGCCAGCAGTCGGGGGGGGCCAGACGAGCAGTACTTC
CDR3 protein: CASSRGGPDEQYF

V gene: TRBV5-8
D gene: TRBD2
clone size: once
J gene: TRBJ2-2
CDR3 DNA: TGTGCCAGCAGCTCGGGGACTAGCTGGAACACCGGGGAGCTGTTTTTT
CDR3 protein: CASSSGTSWNTGELFF

V gene: TRBV20-1
D gene: -
clone size: -
J gene: TRBJ1-4
CDR3 DNA: TGCAGTGCTAGAGTCTTTGAAAAACTGTTTTTT
CDR3 protein: CSARVFEKLFF

V gene: TRBV10-3
D gene: TRBD2
clone size: -
J gene: TRBJ2-3
CDR3 DNA: TGTGCCATAGGGACTAGCCTCCCAGATACGCAGTATTTT
CDR3 protein: CAIGTSLPDTQYF

V gene: TRBV11-2
D gene: TRBD1
clone size: -
J gene: TRBJ2-1
CDR3 DNA: TGTGCCAGCAGTACCGACAGGGGAACCAATGAGCAGTTCTTC
CDR3 protein: CASSTDRGTNEQFF

V gene: TRBV7-7
D gene: TRBD2
clone size: -
J gene: TRBJ2-1
CDR3 DNA: TGTGCCAGCAGCTTAGGGATGGCGGGAGGGCACAATGAGCAGTTCTTC
CDR3 protein: CASSLGMAGGHNEQFF